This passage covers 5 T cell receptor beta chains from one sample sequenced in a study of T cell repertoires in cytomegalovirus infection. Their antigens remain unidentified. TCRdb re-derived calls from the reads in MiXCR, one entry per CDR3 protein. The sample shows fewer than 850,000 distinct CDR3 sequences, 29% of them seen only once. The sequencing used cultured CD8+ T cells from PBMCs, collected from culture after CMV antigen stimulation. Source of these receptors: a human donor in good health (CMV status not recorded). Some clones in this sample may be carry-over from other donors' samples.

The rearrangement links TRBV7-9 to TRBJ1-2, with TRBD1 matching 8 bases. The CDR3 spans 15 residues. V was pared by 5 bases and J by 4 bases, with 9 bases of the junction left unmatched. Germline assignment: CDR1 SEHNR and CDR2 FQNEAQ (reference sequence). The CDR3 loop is CASSPMTGATYGYTF. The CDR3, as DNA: TGTGCCAGCAGCCCTATGACAGGGGCGACCTATGGCTACACCTTC.

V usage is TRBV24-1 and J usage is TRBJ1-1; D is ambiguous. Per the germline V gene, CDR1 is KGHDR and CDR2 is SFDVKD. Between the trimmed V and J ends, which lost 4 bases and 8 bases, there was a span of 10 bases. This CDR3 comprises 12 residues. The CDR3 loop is CATSDSGREAFF. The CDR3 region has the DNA TGTGCCACCAGTGACTCGGGTCGAGAAGCTTTCTTT.

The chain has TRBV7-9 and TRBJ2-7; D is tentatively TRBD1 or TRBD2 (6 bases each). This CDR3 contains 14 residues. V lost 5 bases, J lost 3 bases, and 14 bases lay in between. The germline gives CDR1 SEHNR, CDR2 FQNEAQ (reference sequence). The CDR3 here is CASSPLGGLYEQYV. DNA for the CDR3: TGTGCCAGCAGCCCCCTCGGGGGCCTCTACGAGCAGTACGTC.

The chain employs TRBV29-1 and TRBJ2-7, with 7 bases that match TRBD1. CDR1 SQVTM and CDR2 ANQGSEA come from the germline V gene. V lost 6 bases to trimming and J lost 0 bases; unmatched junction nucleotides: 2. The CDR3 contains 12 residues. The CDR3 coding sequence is TGCAGCGTGGGGGACAGCTCCTACGAGCAGTACGTC. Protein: CSVGDSSYEQYV.

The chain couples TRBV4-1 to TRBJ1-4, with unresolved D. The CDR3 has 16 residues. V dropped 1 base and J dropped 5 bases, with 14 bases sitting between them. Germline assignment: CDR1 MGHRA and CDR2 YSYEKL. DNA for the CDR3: TGCGCCAGCAGCCAAGTGGAACGGACGGAGAATGAAAAACTGTTTTTT. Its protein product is CASSQVERTENEKLFF.